This T cell receptor (beta chain) was captured by sequencing in a study of blood T cell repertoires in COVID-19. The CDR3 totals 15 residues. Trimming removed 5 bases from V and 9 bases from J; junction bases left unmatched: 7. Germline V lookup: CDR1 MNHEY, CDR2 SMNVEV (reference sequence). Assay used: immunoSEQ multiplex PCR; TCRdb lists only in-frame clones, some missing. Here the sample spans under 150,000 clones, over 75% being singletons. The chain has TRBV27 and TRBJ2-1, with 13 positions matching TRBD2. Specimen: PBMCs or T cells enriched from blood (not recorded which). The TCR originated in a man aged 50 to 59 in a cohort exposed to, infected with or recovered from COVID-19 (not recorded which). The CDR3 spells CASSLTSGGASEQFF. The DNA of the CDR3 is TGTGCCAGCAGTCTCACTAGCGGGGGGGCCTCTGAGCAGTTCTTC.